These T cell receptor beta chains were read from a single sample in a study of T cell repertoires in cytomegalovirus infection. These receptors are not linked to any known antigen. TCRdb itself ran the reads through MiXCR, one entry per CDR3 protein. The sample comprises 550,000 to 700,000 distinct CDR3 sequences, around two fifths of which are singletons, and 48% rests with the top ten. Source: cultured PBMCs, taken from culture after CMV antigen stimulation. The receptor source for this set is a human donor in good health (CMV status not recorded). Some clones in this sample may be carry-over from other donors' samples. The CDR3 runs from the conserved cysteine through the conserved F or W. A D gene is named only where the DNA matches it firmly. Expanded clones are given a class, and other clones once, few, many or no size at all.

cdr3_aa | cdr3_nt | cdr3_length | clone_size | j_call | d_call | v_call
CASSSVQGAGEQYF | TGTGCCAGCAGCTCGGTTCAGGGGGCTGGGGAGCAGTACTTC | 14 | . | TRBJ2-7 | TRBD1 | TRBV7-2
CASSATLYTDTQYF | TGCGCCAGCAGCGCCACCCTTTACACAGATACGCAGTATTTT | 14 | . | TRBJ2-3 | . | TRBV5-1
CASRGVLTNTEAFF | TGTGCCAGCAGGGGAGTTCTAACGAACACTGAAGCTTTCTTT | 14 | . | TRBJ1-1 | . | TRBV12-3/TRBV12-4
CAISEPGLAGGAAPYNEQFF | TGTGCCATCAGTGAGCCTGGACTAGCGGGGGGGGCGGCCCCCTACAATGAGCAGTTCTTC | 20 | few | TRBJ2-1 | TRBD2 | TRBV10-3
CASSPQGGLNTEAFF | TGTGCCAGCAGCCCACAGGGAGGATTGAACACTGAAGCTTTCTTT | 15 | many | TRBJ1-1 | . | TRBV7-2
CASSRGLSLETQYF | TGTGCCAGTAGTAGAGGCCTAAGTCTAGAGACCCAGTACTTC | 14 | few | TRBJ2-5 | . | TRBV19
CASSLHRGEAFF | TGTGCCAGCAGTTTACATCGGGGTGAAGCTTTCTTT | 12 | few | TRBJ1-1 | . | TRBV12-3/TRBV12-4
CASSSWEGGVTGELFF | TGCGCCAGCAGTTCGTGGGAGGGCGGGGTCACCGGGGAGCTGTTTTTT | 16 | . | TRBJ2-2 | TRBD2 | TRBV4-3
CSANMVDTQYF | TGCAGTGCTAACATGGTAGATACGCAGTATTTT | 11 | . | TRBJ2-3 | . | TRBV20-1
CASSMTGLADTQYF | TGTGCCAGCAGCATGACAGGGCTCGCAGATACGCAGTATTTT | 14 | . | TRBJ2-3 | TRBD1 | TRBV12-3/TRBV12-4
CASSAWGLNYQPQHF | TGTGCCAGCAGTGCGTGGGGGCTAAATTATCAGCCCCAGCATTTT | 15 | . | TRBJ1-5 | . | TRBV6-1
CASSYSAGSYYGYTF | TGTGCCAGCAGTTATTCGGCCGGATCCTACTATGGCTACACCTTC | 15 | few | TRBJ1-2 | . | TRBV6-6
CASSQFDEQYF | TGCGCCAGCAGCCAGTTCGACGAGCAGTACTTC | 11 | . | TRBJ2-7 | . | TRBV4-1
CASSDRQGGIYGYTF | TGTGCCAGCAGTGACCGACAGGGAGGAATCTATGGCTACACCTTC | 15 | . | TRBJ1-2 | TRBD1 | TRBV6-6
CASSSRASWDGELFF | TGTGCCAGCAGCTCACGGGCTAGCTGGGACGGGGAGCTGTTTTTT | 15 | few | TRBJ2-2 | . | TRBV7-9
CASSTPGLSHEQYF | TGTGCCAGCAGTACACCGGGACTATCCCACGAGCAGTACTTC | 14 | . | TRBJ2-7 | TRBD2 | TRBV11-2
CASSLDPGIGTAVGEQYF | TGCGCCAGCAGCTTGGATCCGGGCATTGGGACAGCTGTCGGGGAGCAGTACTTC | 18 | . | TRBJ2-7 | TRBD1 | TRBV5-1
CATRTSGASTTDTQYF | TGTGCCACGCGGACCTCGGGGGCCTCAACCACAGATACGCAGTATTTT | 16 | few | TRBJ2-3 | . | TRBV10-3
CATLAMASGNTIYF | TGTGCCACCCTGGCGATGGCCTCTGGAAACACCATATATTTT | 14 | few | TRBJ1-3 | . | TRBV10-3
CASSIRVDGELFF | TGTGCCAGCAGCATCAGGGTGGACGGGGAGCTGTTTTTT | 13 | . | TRBJ2-2 | . | TRBV7-2
CSARDPGPRYNEQFF | TGCAGTGCTAGAGATCCGGGTCCCCGATACAATGAGCAGTTCTTC | 15 | . | TRBJ2-1 | . | TRBV20-1
CAGSHGTSRTDTQYF | TGTGCCGGCAGCCACGGTACTTCTCGGACAGATACGCAGTATTTT | 15 | . | TRBJ2-3 | . | TRBV7-2
CASSSRVIYGYTF | TGTGCCAGCAGTTCCAGGGTTATCTATGGCTACACCTTC | 13 | many | TRBJ1-2 | . | TRBV7-2
CASSNPGGYYEQYF | TGTGCCAGCAGTAACCCAGGGGGCTACTACGAGCAGTACTTC | 14 | few | TRBJ2-7 | TRBD1 | TRBV2
CSADPRGLVTDTQYF | TGCAGTGCCGACCCGAGGGGGTTGGTGACAGATACGCAGTATTTT | 15 | . | TRBJ2-3 | . | TRBV20-1
CASSKPPGGDTQYF | TGTGCCAGCAGCAAACCCCCCGGGGGAGATACGCAGTATTTT | 14 | many | TRBJ2-3 | . | TRBV7-2
CASSFLGGTSSSEQFF | TGTGCCAGCAGCTTCCTGGGGGGGACTAGTAGCAGTGAGCAGTTCTTC | 16 | . | TRBJ2-1 | TRBD2 | TRBV7-2
CASSLAGEGKTQYF | TGCGCCAGCAGTTTAGCGGGAGAAGGCAAGACCCAGTACTTC | 14 | . | TRBJ2-5 | TRBD2 | TRBV5-1
CASSFDRGAGNTIYF | TGTGCCAGCAGTTTTGACAGGGGCGCAGGAAACACCATATATTTT | 15 | . | TRBJ1-3 | TRBD1 | TRBV12-3/TRBV12-4
CASSYSGQPEIQETQYF | TGTGCCAGCAGTTACTCGGGGCAGCCCGAAATCCAAGAGACCCAGTACTTC | 17 | . | TRBJ2-5 | . | TRBV6-2/TRBV6-3
CASSTGTSGGASYEQYF | TGCGCCAGCAGCACAGGGACTAGCGGGGGGGCATCCTACGAGCAGTACTTC | 17 | . | TRBJ2-7 | TRBD2 | TRBV5-1
CASTLTASGSPLHF | TGCGCCAGCACCCTGACAGCATCGGGATCACCCCTCCACTTT | 14 | . | TRBJ1-6 | . | TRBV4-3
CASSLSQGLNTEAFF | TGTGCCAGCAGTTTATCCCAGGGGCTGAACACTGAAGCTTTCTTT | 15 | few | TRBJ1-1 | . | TRBV27
CASSPGTGGPETQYF | TGTGCCAGCAGCCCCGGGACAGGGGGACCAGAGACCCAGTACTTC | 15 | . | TRBJ2-5 | TRBD1 | TRBV7-8
CASSIGTQGTEAFF | TGCGCCAGCAGCATCGGGACCCAGGGGACTGAAGCTTTCTTT | 14 | . | TRBJ1-1 | . | TRBV5-1
CASSSRLLAGQTTGELFF | TGTGCCAGCAGCTCGAGACTGCTAGCGGGCCAGACCACCGGGGAGCTGTTTTTT | 18 | once | TRBJ2-2 | TRBD2 | TRBV7-8
CSARDRRFGTDTQYF | TGCAGTGCTAGAGATAGGAGGTTTGGCACAGATACGCAGTATTTT | 15 | . | TRBJ2-3 | . | TRBV20-1
CASSPRGAGDSGNTIYF | TGTGCCAGCAGCCCTCGGGGGGCCGGGGACAGCGGAAACACCATATATTTT | 17 | few | TRBJ1-3 | TRBD1 | TRBV7-9
CASRQGNTDTQYF | TGTGCCAGCAGGCAGGGGAACACAGATACGCAGTATTTT | 13 | . | TRBJ2-3 | . | TRBV7-9
CASSQIPRGSSYEQYF | TGCGCCAGCAGCCAAATCCCCCGTGGGAGCTCCTACGAGCAGTACTTC | 16 | . | TRBJ2-7 | . | TRBV4-1
CASSDPYRTNTGELFF | TGTGCCAGTAGCGACCCGTACAGGACGAACACCGGGGAGCTGTTTTTT | 16 | . | TRBJ2-2 | . | TRBV19
CASSFVGADEQFF | TGTGCCAGCAGCTTTGTCGGGGCGGATGAGCAGTTCTTC | 13 | . | TRBJ2-1 | . | TRBV11-2
CASSQDKGAGETQYF | TGTGCCAGCAGCCAAGATAAGGGGGCGGGGGAGACCCAGTACTTC | 15 | few | TRBJ2-5 | . | TRBV4-2
CASSSQGTSGETQYF | TGTGCCAGCAGCTCCCAGGGGACTAGCGGTGAGACCCAGTACTTC | 15 | few | TRBJ2-5 | TRBD2 | TRBV11-2
CASSLGYRARSYNEQFF | TGTGCCAGCAGCTTAGGGTACAGGGCTCGCTCCTACAATGAGCAGTTCTTC | 17 | . | TRBJ2-1 | . | TRBV7-2
CATARGLRYEQYF | TGTGCGACGGCGCGGGGTTTACGCTACGAGCAGTACTTC | 13 | . | TRBJ2-7 | . | TRBV12-3/TRBV12-4
CASSAGTSGLNIQYF | TGCGCCAGCAGCGCCGGGACTAGCGGGCTAAACATTCAGTACTTC | 15 | few | TRBJ2-4 | TRBD2 | TRBV5-1
CASSPSGGWYNEQFF | TGTGCCAGCTCACCATCCGGGGGTTGGTACAATGAGCAGTTCTTC | 15 | . | TRBJ2-1 | . | TRBV18
CASSSTGTSGLIQYF | TGTGCCAGCAGCTCCACCGGGACTAGCGGCCTGATTCAGTACTTC | 15 | . | TRBJ2-4 | TRBD2 | TRBV7-2
CASSSGPPDGYTF | TGTGCCAGCAGCTCAGGACCCCCCGATGGCTACACCTTC | 13 | . | TRBJ1-2 | . | TRBV6-5
CASSYQGQGWETQYF | TGTGCCAGCAGCTACCAAGGACAGGGGTGGGAGACCCAGTACTTC | 15 | few | TRBJ2-5 | TRBD1 | TRBV5-5
CASSLARAGGSPLHF | TGTGCCAGCAGCTTAGCTCGGGCAGGGGGGTCACCCCTCCACTTT | 15 | . | TRBJ1-6 | TRBD1 | TRBV7-6